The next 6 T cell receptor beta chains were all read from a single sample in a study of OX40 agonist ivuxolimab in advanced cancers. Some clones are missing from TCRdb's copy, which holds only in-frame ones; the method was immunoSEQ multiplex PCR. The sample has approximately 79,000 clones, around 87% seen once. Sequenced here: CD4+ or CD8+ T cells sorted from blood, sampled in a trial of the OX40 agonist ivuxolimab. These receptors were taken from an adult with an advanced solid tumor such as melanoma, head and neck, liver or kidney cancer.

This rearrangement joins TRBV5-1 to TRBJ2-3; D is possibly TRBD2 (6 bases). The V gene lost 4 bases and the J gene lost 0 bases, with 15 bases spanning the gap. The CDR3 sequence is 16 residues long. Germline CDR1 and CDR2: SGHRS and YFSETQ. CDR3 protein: CASSPDGGTSTDTQYF. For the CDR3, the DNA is TGCGCCAGCAGCCCGGACGGCGGGACTAGCACAGATACGCAGTATTTT.

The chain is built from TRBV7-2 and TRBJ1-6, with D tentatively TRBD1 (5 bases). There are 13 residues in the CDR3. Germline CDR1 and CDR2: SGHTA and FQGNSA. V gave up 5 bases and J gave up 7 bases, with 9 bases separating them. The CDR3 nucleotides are TGTGCCAGCAGCACCGGACAAAATTCACCCCTCCACTTT. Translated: CASSTGQNSPLHF.

The chain's CDR3 is CSARYTEAFF. CDR3 DNA sequence: TGCAGTGCTAGATACACTGAAGCTTTCTTT. V is TRBV20-1 and J is TRBJ1-1; no definite D call. CDR3 size: 10 residues. The V gene lost 2 bases and the J gene lost 3 bases, with 1 base spanning the gap. The germline gives CDR1 DFQATT, CDR2 SNEGSKA (reference sequence).

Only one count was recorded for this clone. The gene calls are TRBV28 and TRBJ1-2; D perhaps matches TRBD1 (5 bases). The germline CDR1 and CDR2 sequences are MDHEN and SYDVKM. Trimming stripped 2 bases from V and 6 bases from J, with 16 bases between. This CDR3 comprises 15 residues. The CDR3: CASSLPRTRGDGYTF. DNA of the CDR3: TGTGCCAGCAGTTTACCGCGGACACGCGGGGATGGCTACACCTTC.

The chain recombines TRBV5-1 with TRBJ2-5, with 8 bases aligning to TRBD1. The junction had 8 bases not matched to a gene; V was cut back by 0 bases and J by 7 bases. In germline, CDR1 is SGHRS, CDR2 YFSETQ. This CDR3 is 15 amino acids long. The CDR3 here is CASSLAMPGGATQYF. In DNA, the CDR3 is TGCGCCAGCAGCTTGGCCATGCCAGGGGGCGCGACCCAGTACTTC.

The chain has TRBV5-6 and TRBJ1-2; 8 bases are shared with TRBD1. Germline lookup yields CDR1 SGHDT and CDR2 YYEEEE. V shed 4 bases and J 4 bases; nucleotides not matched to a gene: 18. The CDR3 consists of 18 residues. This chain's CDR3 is CASSPDRDRLGVSYGYTF. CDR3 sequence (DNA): TGTGCCAGCAGCCCAGACCGGGACAGGCTTGGGGTTAGCTATGGCTACACCTTC.